These 31 T cell receptor beta chains came from one sample sequenced in a study of cytomegalovirus exposure and HLA in healthy donors. Researchers ran the PCR with 60 Vbeta and 13 Jbeta primers. Assay: immunoSEQ multiplex PCR; the TCRdb copy retains only in-frame clones and omits some. The data hold about 260,000 clones, with around 66% observed a single time. Sample: PBMCs. The origin of the receptors is a female donor in good health and CMV-seronegative.

The V gene is TRBV7-9, the J gene TRBJ1-4, with TRBD1 matching over 10 bases. There are 16 residues in the CDR3. Germline V gives CDR1 SEHNR, CDR2 FQNEAQ (reference sequence). Trimming took 4 bases from V and 11 from J; bases not matched to a gene: 13. CDR3 coding DNA: TGTGCCAGCAGCTCGGCCCGGACAGGGGGGTTAGGGAAACTGTTTTTT. The encoded protein is CASSSARTGGLGKLFF.

This clone was counted a few times. V gene TRBV5-6 combines with J gene TRBJ2-1, with 7 bases lining up with TRBD2. CDR1 is SGHDT and CDR2 is YYEEEE in the germline V gene. This CDR3 spans 16 amino acids. V shed 2 bases and J 3 bases; nucleotides not matched to a gene: 8. CDR3 sequence: CASSFERDGGYNEQFF. The CDR3 DNA follows: TGTGCCAGCAGCTTTGAGCGGGATGGGGGCTACAATGAGCAGTTCTTC.

V is TRBV30 and J is TRBJ1-1; no definite D call. The CDR3 is made up of 15 amino acids. CDR1 GTSNPN and CDR2 SVGIG come from the germline V gene (reference sequence). The V gene lost 0 bases and the J gene lost 1 base, with 12 bases spanning the gap. CDR3 sequence (DNA): TGTGCCTGGAGTGTAGCAGGCATCGCGAACACTGAAGCTTTCTTT. This sequence encodes CAWSVAGIANTEAFF.

This chain connects TRBV6-1 to TRBJ2-5; 11 bases line up with TRBD1. CDR1 is MNHNS and CDR2 is SASEGT in the germline V gene. CDR3 length equals 15 residues. V lost 10 bases and J lost 4; bases outside the gene matches: 11. The CDR3 loop is CAITKGQGVSETQYF. CDR3 bases: TGTGCCATCACCAAGGGACAGGGGGTGTCAGAGACCCAGTACTTC.

The chain couples TRBV30 to TRBJ1-2; D unclear. Germline CDR1 and CDR2: GTSNPN and SVGIG (reference sequence). V was pared by 1 base and J by 5 bases, with 8 bases between. The CDR3 covers 12 residues. The CDR3 here is CAWSEQLYGYTF. CDR3 bases: TGTGCCTGGAGTGAACAGTTGTATGGCTACACCTTC.

The chain uses TRBV9 and TRBJ2-1; 8 bases are a match to TRBD2. Trimming removed 3 bases from V and 9 bases from J; junction bases left unmatched: 11. Germline V gene lookup returns CDR1 SGDLS and CDR2 YYNGEE. The CDR3 has 15 residues. For the CDR3, the DNA is TGTGCCAGCAGCGAGGCATCCGGGACTAGAACTGAGCAGTTCTTC. Its protein is CASSEASGTRTEQFF.

The genes are TRBV7-2 and TRBJ2-1, with TRBD2 matching 8 bases. V was clipped by 1 base and J by 2 bases; unmatched bases: 10. The CDR3 consists of 18 residues. CDR1 is SGHTA and CDR2 is FQGNSA in the germline V gene. CDR3 sequence reads: CASSLVAPGGLAYNEQFF. The DNA for the CDR3 is TGTGCCAGCAGCTTAGTAGCCCCCGGGGGACTAGCCTACAATGAGCAGTTCTTC.

The V and J genes are TRBV14 and TRBJ1-1; 8 nucleotides line up with TRBD1. The V gene's germline CDR1 is SGHDN and CDR2 FVKESK. The CDR3 loop spans 17 amino acids. The J segment lost 4 bases and the V segment lost 0 bases, leaving 10 bases of the junction unmatched. The CDR3 region has the DNA TGTGCCAGCAGCCAAGACCAGGGGGCTCATGGGTCCACTGAAGCTTTCTTT. As protein: CASSQDQGAHGSTEAFF.

About this clone: An end of the junction does not agree with germline; a read error may underlie this. The V call is TRBV7-7, the J call TRBJ1-1; D remains unclear. The CDR3 length is 13 residues. Germline CDR1 reads SSHAT; CDR2 reads FNYEAQ (reference sequence). The CDR3 is CASSLHMNTEAFF. The CDR3 region has the DNA TGTGCTAGCAGCTTACACATGAACACTGAAGCTTTCTTT.

The chain recombines TRBV27 with TRBJ1-5; D might be TRBD1 (6 bases). The V end lost 10 bases, the J end lost 3 bases, and 13 bases lay between the germline ends. This CDR3 region has 13 residues. The germline gives CDR1 MNHEY, CDR2 SMNVEV (reference sequence). In DNA form, the CDR3 reads TGTGCCACCACCGGGGGGCTCAATCAGCCCCAGCATTTT. The encoded protein is CATTGGLNQPQHF.

The chain is built from TRBV7-9 and TRBJ2-1; TRBD2 is a possible D gene (6 bases). Germline V CDR1 and CDR2: SEHNR, FQNEAQ (reference sequence). Trimming took 5 bases from V and 6 from J, leaving 23 bases between them. The CDR3 is 17 amino acids. Here the CDR3 DNA reads TGTGCCAGCAGCGGAACCGGGGACTCACTCACCCCCAATGAGCAGTTCTTC. Translating it yields CASSGTGDSLTPNEQFF. Together with reference TRBV7-9 and TRBJ2-1, the CDR3 gives the full variable domain: DTGVSQNPRHKITKRGQNVTFRCDPISEHNRLYWYRQTLGQGPEFLTYFQNEAQLEKSRLLSDRFSAERPKGSFSTLEIQRTEQGDSAMYLCASSGTGDSLTPNEQFFGPGTRLTVL.

CDR3 in DNA: TGTGCCAGCAGCTCTTCAGGGGCCCAAGAGACCCAGTACTTC. Encoded protein: CASSSSGAQETQYF. The chain has TRBV11-2 and TRBJ2-5, with a tentative D call TRBD1 (6 bases). The CDR3 consists of 14 residues. Looked up from germline, CDR1 is SGHAT and CDR2 is FQNNGV. V was shortened by 4 bases and J by 1 base, with 10 bases between the two germline ends.

J is TRBJ2-3 and V is TRBV11-3, with 12 bases matching TRBD2. CDR3 length: 17 residues. Germline CDR1 SGHNT, CDR2 YENEEA. V lost 5 bases and J lost 6; bases outside the gene matches: 12. CDR3 nucleotide sequence: TGTGCCAGCAGCCCTCCCACTAGCGGGAGGCGGGCGGATACGCAGTATTTT. Translation: CASSPPTSGRRADTQYF.

The chain uses TRBV10-3 and TRBJ2-1; 9 nucleotides agree with TRBD2. V gave up 3 bases and J gave up 8 bases; unmatched junction bases: 2. The CDR3 is 13 amino acids. Germline V gene lookup returns CDR1 ENHRY and CDR2 SYGVKD. Written as DNA, the CDR3 is TGTGCCATCAGTGAACTAGCGGGCGATGAGCAGTTCTTC. Its protein is CAISELAGDEQFF.

The rearrangement uses TRBV28 and TRBJ2-1; the D gene is possibly TRBD2 (5 bases). This CDR3 comprises 12 residues. Germline V gene data show CDR1 as MDHEN and CDR2 as SYDVKM. Trimming shortened V by 3 bases and J by 9 bases, and 9 bases separated the two germline ends. CDR3 amino acids: CASSFGGSEQFF. The CDR3 region has the DNA TGTGCCAGCAGTTTCGGAGGAAGTGAGCAGTTCTTC.

The V and J genes are TRBV11-3 and TRBJ2-3, with a weak D call TRBD1 (6 bases). Germline V gene lookup returns CDR1 SGHNT and CDR2 YENEEA. The CDR3 covers 13 residues. V lost 5 bases and J lost 10, with 16 bases in between. CDR3 DNA: TGTGCCAGCAGCCCGCAAGACAGGTCGGCGCAGTATTTT. Translation: CASSPQDRSAQYF. The complete variable domain, with remaining parts taken from reference TRBV11-3 and TRBJ2-3, reads EAGVVQSPRYKIIEKKQPVAFWCNPISGHNTLYWYLQNLGQGPELLIRYENEEAVDDSQLPKDRFSAERLKGVDSTLKIQPAELGDSAVYLCASSPQDRSAQYFGPGTRLTVL.

V and J are TRBV25-1 and TRBJ2-5, with 8 bases that match TRBD2. The length of the CDR3 is 16 residues. Germline trimming cut 6 bases from V and 5 bases from J; bases unmatched to any gene: 14. The germline gives CDR1 MGHDK, CDR2 SYGVNS. The CDR3 reads CASSLREGRFGETQYF. The CDR3, as DNA: TGTGCCAGCAGCTTACGGGAGGGCCGCTTTGGGGAGACCCAGTACTTC.

In this sample, this clone turned up a few times. J is TRBJ1-4 and V is TRBV25-1, with D hard to call. Germline V CDR1 and CDR2: MGHDK, SYGVNS. V dropped 1 base and J dropped 3 bases, with 9 bases sitting between them. The CDR3 has 15 residues. CDR3 loop: CASSESGNANEKLFF. The CDR3 DNA follows: TGTGCCAGCAGTGAATCGGGAAACGCTAATGAAAAACTGTTTTTT. The entire variable domain, with the rest obtained from reference TRBV25-1 and TRBJ1-4, is as follows: EADIYQTPRYLVIGTGKKITLECSQTMGHDKMYWYQQDPGMELHLIHYSYGVNSTEKGDLSSESTVSRIRTEHFPLTLESARPSHTSQYLCASSESGNANEKLFFGSGTQLSVL.

The genes are TRBV6-1 and TRBJ1-4, with 9 bases aligning to TRBD1. V lost 5 bases to trimming and J lost 4 bases; unmatched junction nucleotides: 5. Germline V gene lookup returns CDR1 MNHNS and CDR2 SASEGT. The CDR3 is 15 residues long. The CDR3 nucleotides read TGTGCCAGCAGTTCCCTGACAGGGGGTAATGAAAAACTGTTTTTT. This encodes CASSSLTGGNEKLFF.

This clone has only a few counts. This rearrangement joins TRBV12-5 to TRBJ1-5; D may be TRBD1 (6 bases). The length of the CDR3 is 17 residues. Germline V CDR1 and CDR2: LGHNT, FRNRAP. Trimming shortened V by 0 bases and J by 5 bases, and 17 bases separated the two germline ends. The CDR3 DNA sequence: TGTGCTAGTGGTTTGGTACGTTTAGGGGGACGGGATCAGCCCCAGCATTTT. It translates to CASGLVRLGGRDQPQHF.

The chain recombines TRBV27 with TRBJ2-1; 7 bases map to TRBD1. CDR3 size: 19 residues. Germline CDR1 and CDR2: MNHEY and SMNVEV (reference sequence). V lost 3 bases to trimming and J lost 4 bases; unmatched junction nucleotides: 18. This CDR3 reads CASSFEGSSRDSVYNEQFF. The DNA for the CDR3 is TGTGCCAGCAGTTTTGAGGGCTCCTCCCGGGACAGTGTTTACAATGAGCAGTTCTTC.

The chain couples TRBV13 to TRBJ2-4; D ambiguous. Germline CDR1 PRHDT, CDR2 FYEKMQ (reference sequence). V lost 5 bases and J lost 1, with 6 bases in between. This CDR3 has 13 residues. CDR3 DNA sequence: TGTGCCAGCAGCCCCTCGGCCAAAAACATTCAGTACTTC. Protein: CASSPSAKNIQYF.

The rearrangement links TRBV27 to TRBJ2-2; D is ambiguous. This CDR3 spans 12 amino acids. Germline CDR1 is MNHEY and CDR2 is SMNVEV (reference sequence). The V end lost 3 bases, the J end lost 5 bases, and 4 bases lay between the germline ends. Written as DNA, the CDR3 is TGTGCCAGCAGTTTTCGGACCGGGGAGCTGTTTTTT. Protein: CASSFRTGELFF.

In this sample, this clone turned up a few times. The chain has TRBV30 and TRBJ2-7, with 7 bases lining up with TRBD2. CDR3 length equals 11 residues. J lost 6 bases, V lost 3 bases, and 2 bases had no gene match. Germline V lookup: CDR1 GTSNPN, CDR2 SVGIG (reference sequence). The CDR3 loop reads CAWRTSLEQYF. The CDR3 DNA reads TGTGCCTGGAGGACTAGCCTCGAGCAGTACTTC.

A single count supports this clone. V is TRBV6-1 and J is TRBJ2-7; a weak D match, TRBD2 (6 bases). The CDR3 length is 13 residues. In germline, CDR1 is MNHNS, CDR2 SASEGT. V was clipped by 7 bases and J by 0 bases, with 10 bases between them. The CDR3 bases are TGTGCCAGCAACCGGGACTCCTCCTACGAGCAGTACTTC. Its protein product is CASNRDSSYEQYF.

The chain uses TRBV10-1 and TRBJ2-1; the D gene is possibly TRBD1 (5 bases). Germline assignment: CDR1 WNHNN and CDR2 SYGVQD (reference sequence). V was shortened by 0 bases and J by 9 bases, with 12 bases between the two germline ends. This CDR3 is 14 amino acids long. In DNA form, the CDR3 reads TGCGCCAGCAGTGAGTCTTCAGGAAGGGGTGAGCAGTTCTTC. This encodes CASSESSGRGEQFF.

This chain joins TRBV30 and TRBJ1-1, with D possibly being TRBD1 (6 bases). Per germline, CDR1 GTSNPN and CDR2 SVGIG (reference sequence). The CDR3 sequence is 14 residues long. V was pared by 0 bases and J by 4 bases, with 12 bases between. The CDR3 reads CAWSVGKGGTEAFF. The CDR3 DNA reads as TGTGCCTGGAGTGTGGGGAAAGGGGGCACTGAAGCTTTCTTT. The entire variable domain, with the rest obtained from reference TRBV30 and TRBJ1-1, is as follows: SQTIHQWPATLVQPVGSPLSLECTVEGTSNPNLYWYRQAAGRGLQLLFYSVGIGQISSEVPQNLSASRPQDRQFILSSKKLLLSDSGFYLCAWSVGKGGTEAFFGQGTRLTVV.

The chain carries TRBV10-3 and TRBJ2-1; D possibly corresponds to TRBD2 (5 bases). Germline-derived CDR1 and CDR2 are ENHRY and SYGVKD. Trimming cost V 8 bases and J 6 bases, with 14 bases left between them. This CDR3 is built from 13 residues. The DNA of the CDR3 is TGTGCCATCGGAGAGGGTCGGGTCAATGAGCAGTTCTTC. It yields the protein CAIGEGRVNEQFF.

This clone was seen once. This sequence joins TRBV7-2 and TRBJ2-3; D might be TRBD2 (6 bases). V was clipped by 2 bases and J by 9 bases, with 12 bases between them. CDR1 is SGHTA, CDR2 FQGNSA, per germline. The CDR3 is 13 residues long. DNA of the CDR3: TGTGCCAGCAGCTTATCCCCGGGAGACACGCAGTATTTT. This gives the protein CASSLSPGDTQYF.

A word on this clone: Relative to the germline gene, one junction end is altered; a read error may explain this. At the DNA level, this CDR3 is encoded by other sequences in the same sample as well. The chain is built from TRBV11-3 and TRBJ2-1, with TRBD2 as a possible D gene (6 bases). The CDR3 contains 11 residues. In germline, CDR1 is SGHNT, CDR2 YENEEA. The CDR3 loop reads CASSWGDEQFF. In nucleotides, the CDR3 is TGTGCCAGTAGCTGGGGGGATGAGCAGTTCTTC.

In DNA, the CDR3 is TGTGCCAGCAGCTCTAGACTAGCGGCTAGCACAGATACGCAGTATTTT. This codes for CASSSRLAASTDTQYF. The V gene is TRBV7-3, the J gene TRBJ2-3, with TRBD2 matching over 9 bases. The CDR3 has 16 residues. From germline, CDR1 is SGHTA and CDR2 FQGTGA. V shed 4 bases and J 0 bases; nucleotides not matched to a gene: 5.